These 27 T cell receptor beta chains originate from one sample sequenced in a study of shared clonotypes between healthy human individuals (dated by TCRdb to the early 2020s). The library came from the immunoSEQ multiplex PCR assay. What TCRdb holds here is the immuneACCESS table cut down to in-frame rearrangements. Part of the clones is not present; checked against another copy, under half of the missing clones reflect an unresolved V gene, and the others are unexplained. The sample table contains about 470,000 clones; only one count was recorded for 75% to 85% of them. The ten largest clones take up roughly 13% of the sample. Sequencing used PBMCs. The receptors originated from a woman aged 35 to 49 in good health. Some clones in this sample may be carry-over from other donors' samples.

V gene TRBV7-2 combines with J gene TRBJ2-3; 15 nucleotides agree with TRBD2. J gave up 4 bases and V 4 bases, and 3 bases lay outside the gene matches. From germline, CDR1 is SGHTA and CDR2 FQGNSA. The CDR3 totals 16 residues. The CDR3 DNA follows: TGTGCCAGCAGCTCGGGACTAGCGGGAGGTGCAGATACGCAGTATTTT. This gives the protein CASSSGLAGGADTQYF.

For the CDR3, the DNA is TGCGCCAGCAGCCAAGGTTTCGGGACTCCACAAGAGACCCAGTACTTC. Encoded protein: CASSQGFGTPQETQYF. The chain recombines TRBV4-1 with TRBJ2-5; possibly TRBD2 for D (6 bases). There are 16 residues in the CDR3. Trimming left V 1 base short and J 2 bases short, with 14 bases between. Looked up from germline, CDR1 is MGHRA and CDR2 is YSYEKL.

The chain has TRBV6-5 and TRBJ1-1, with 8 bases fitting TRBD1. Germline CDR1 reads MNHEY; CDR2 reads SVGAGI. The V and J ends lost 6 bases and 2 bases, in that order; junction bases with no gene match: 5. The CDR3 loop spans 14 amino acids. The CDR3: CASSPDRVNTEAFF. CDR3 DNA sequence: TGTGCCAGCAGCCCGGACAGGGTTAACACTGAAGCTTTCTTT.

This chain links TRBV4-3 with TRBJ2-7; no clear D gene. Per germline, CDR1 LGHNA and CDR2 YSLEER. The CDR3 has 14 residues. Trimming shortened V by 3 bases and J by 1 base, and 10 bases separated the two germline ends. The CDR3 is CASSHGLGSYEQYF. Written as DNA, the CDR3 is TGCGCCAGCAGCCATGGGTTAGGGTCCTACGAGCAGTACTTC.

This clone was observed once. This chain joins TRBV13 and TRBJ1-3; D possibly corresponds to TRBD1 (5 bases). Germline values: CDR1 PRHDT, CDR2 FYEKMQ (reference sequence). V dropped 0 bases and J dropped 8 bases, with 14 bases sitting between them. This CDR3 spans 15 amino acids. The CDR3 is CASSLGAQGGDTIYF. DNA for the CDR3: TGTGCCAGCAGCTTAGGTGCCCAGGGAGGAGACACCATATATTTT.

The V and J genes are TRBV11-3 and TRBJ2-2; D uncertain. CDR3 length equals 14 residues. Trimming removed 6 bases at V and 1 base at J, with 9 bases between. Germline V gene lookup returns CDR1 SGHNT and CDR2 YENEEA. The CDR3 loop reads CASRRRENTGELFF. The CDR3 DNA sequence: TGTGCCAGCAGGAGAAGGGAGAACACCGGGGAGCTGTTTTTT.

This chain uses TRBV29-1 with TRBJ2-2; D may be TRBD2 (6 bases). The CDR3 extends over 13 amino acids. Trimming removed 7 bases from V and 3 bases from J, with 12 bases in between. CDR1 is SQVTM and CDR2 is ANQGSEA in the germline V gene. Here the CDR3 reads CSGGLLDTGELFF. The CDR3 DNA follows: TGCAGCGGGGGACTCCTGGACACCGGGGAGCTGTTTTTT.

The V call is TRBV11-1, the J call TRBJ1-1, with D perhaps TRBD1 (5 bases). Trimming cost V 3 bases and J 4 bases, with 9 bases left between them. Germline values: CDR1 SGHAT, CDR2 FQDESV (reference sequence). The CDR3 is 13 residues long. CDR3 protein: CASSFNGGTEAFF. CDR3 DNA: TGTGCCAGCAGCTTCAACGGGGGCACTGAAGCTTTCTTT.

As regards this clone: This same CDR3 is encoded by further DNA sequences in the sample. In DNA form, the CDR3 reads TGTGCCAGCAGTTTGTCCCGGGGGGATCAGCCCCAGCATTTT. Encoded protein: CASSLSRGDQPQHF. The gene calls are TRBV27 and TRBJ1-5, with a weak D call TRBD1 (5 bases). The V gene's germline CDR1 is MNHEY and CDR2 SMNVEV (reference sequence). This CDR3 is built from 14 residues. Trimming shortened V by 3 bases and J by 5 bases, and 11 bases separated the two germline ends.

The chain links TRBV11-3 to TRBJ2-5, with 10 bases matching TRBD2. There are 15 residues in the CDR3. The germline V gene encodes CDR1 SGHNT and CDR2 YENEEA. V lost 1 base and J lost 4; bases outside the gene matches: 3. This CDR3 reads CASSLGPSGRETQYF. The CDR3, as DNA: TGTGCCAGCAGCTTAGGTCCTAGCGGGAGAGAGACCCAGTACTTC.

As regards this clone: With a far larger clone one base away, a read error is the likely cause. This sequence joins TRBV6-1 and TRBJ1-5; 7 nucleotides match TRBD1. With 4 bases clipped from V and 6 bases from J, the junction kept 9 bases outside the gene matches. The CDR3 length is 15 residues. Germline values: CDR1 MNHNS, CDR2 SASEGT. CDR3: CASSGQTGRSQPQHF. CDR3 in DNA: TGTGCCAGCAGTGGGCAGACAGGGCGTAGTCAGCCCCAGCATTTT.

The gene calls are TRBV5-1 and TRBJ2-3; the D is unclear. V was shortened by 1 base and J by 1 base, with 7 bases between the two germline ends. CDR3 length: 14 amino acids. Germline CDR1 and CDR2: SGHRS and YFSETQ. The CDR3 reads CASSLFQGTDTQYF. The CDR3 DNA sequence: TGCGCCAGCAGCTTGTTTCAAGGCACAGATACGCAGTATTTT.

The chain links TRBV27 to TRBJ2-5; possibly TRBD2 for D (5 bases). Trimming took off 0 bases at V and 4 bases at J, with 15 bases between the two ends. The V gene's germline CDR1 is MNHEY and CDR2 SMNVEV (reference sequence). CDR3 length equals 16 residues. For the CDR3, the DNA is TGTGCCAGCAGTTTATCGGGAGCCTGGGGAGCAGAGACCCAGTACTTC. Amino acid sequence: CASSLSGAWGAETQYF.

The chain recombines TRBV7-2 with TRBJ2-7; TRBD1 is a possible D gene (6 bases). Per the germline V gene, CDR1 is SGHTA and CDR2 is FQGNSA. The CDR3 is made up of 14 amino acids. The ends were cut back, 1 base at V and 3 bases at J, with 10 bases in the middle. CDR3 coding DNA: TGTGCCAGCAGCTTAGAAGGGGGAAGCTACGAGCAGTACTTC. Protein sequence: CASSLEGGSYEQYF.

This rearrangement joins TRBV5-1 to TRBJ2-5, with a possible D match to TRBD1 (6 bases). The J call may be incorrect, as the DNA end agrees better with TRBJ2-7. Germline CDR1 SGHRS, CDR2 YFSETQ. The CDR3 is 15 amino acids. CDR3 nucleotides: TGCGCCAGCAGCTTAAACAGGGCTGGGACCTACGAGCAGTACTTC. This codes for CASSLNRAGTYEQYF.

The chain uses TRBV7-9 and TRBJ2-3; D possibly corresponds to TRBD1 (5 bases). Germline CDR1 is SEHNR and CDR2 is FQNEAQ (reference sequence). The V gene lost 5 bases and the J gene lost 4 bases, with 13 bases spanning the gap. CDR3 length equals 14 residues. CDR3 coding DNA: TGTGCCAGCAGCGCCGGACACGCGGCAGATACGCAGTATTTT. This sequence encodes CASSAGHAADTQYF.

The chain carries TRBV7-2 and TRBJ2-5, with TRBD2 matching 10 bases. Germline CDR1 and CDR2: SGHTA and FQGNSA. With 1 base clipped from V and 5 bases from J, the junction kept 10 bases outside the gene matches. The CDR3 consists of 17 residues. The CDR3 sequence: CASSLGVLAGAGETQYF. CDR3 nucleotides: TGTGCCAGCAGCTTAGGGGTGCTAGCGGGAGCGGGTGAGACCCAGTACTTC.

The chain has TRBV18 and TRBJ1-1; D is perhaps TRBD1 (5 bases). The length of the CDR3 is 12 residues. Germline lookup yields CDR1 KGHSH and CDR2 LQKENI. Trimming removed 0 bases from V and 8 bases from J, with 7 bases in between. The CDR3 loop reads CASSPPGAEAFF. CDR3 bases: TGTGCCAGCTCACCACCAGGGGCCGAAGCTTTCTTT.

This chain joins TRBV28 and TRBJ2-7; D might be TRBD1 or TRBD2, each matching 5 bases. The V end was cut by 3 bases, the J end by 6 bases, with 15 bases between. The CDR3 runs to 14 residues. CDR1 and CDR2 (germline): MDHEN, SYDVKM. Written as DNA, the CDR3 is TGTGCCAGCAGTTTCTTAGGGACGGTTCGCGAGCAGTACTTC. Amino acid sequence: CASSFLGTVREQYF.

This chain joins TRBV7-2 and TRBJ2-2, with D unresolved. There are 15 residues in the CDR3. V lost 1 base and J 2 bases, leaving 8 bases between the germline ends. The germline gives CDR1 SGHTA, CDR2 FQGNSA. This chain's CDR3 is CASSLGLSNTGELFF. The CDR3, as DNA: TGTGCCAGCAGCTTAGGTCTATCCAACACCGGGGAGCTGTTTTTT.

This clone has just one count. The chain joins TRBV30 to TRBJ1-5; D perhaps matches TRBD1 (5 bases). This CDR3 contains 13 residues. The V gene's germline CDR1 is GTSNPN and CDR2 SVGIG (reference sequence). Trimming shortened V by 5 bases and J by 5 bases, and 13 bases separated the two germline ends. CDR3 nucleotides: TGTGCCTGGGGCCCGGGACCAGATCAGCCCCAGCATTTT. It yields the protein CAWGPGPDQPQHF. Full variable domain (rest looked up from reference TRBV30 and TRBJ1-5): SQTIHQWPATLVQPVGSPLSLECTVEGTSNPNLYWYRQAAGRGLQLLFYSVGIGQISSEVPQNLSASRPQDRQFILSSKKLLLSDSGFYLCAWGPGPDQPQHFGDGTRLSIL.

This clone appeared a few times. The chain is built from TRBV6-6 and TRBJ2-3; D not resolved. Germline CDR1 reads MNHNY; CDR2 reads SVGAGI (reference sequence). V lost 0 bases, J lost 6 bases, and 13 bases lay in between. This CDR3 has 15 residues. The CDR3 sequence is CASSYSLLQADTQYF. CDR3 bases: TGTGCCAGCAGTTACTCGTTACTCCAAGCCGATACGCAGTATTTT.

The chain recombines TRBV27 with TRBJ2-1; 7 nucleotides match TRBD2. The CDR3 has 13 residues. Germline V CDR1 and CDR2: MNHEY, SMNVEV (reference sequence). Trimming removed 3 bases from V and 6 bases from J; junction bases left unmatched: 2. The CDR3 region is CASSFGTTNEQFF. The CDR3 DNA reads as TGTGCCAGCAGTTTCGGGACTACCAATGAGCAGTTCTTC.

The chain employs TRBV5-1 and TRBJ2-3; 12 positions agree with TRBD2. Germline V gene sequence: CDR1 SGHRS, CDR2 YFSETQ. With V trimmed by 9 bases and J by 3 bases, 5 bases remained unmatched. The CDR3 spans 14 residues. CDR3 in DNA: TGCGCCACCAGGACTAGCGGGACGACAGATACGCAGTATTTT. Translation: CATRTSGTTDTQYF.

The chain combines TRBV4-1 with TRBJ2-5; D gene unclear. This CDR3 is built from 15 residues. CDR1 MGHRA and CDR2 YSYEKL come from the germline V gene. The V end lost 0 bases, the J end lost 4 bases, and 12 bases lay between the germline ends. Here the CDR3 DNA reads TGCGCCAGCAGCCAAGATCGGGCCCGCGGAGAGACCCAGTACTTC. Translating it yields CASSQDRARGETQYF.

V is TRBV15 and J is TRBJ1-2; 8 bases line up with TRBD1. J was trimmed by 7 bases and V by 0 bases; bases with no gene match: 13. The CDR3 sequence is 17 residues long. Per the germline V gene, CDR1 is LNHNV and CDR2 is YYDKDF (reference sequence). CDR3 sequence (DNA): TGTGCCACCAGCAGAGATCTAGGGGCAGGGGGCGAGGTTGGCTACACCTTC. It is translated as CATSRDLGAGGEVGYTF.

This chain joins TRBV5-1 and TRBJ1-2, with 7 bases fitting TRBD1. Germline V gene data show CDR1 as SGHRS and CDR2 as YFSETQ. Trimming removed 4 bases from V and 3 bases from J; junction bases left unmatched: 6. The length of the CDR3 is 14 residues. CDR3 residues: CASSPLGTDYGYTF. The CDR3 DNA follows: TGCGCCAGCAGCCCGCTCGGGACAGACTATGGCTACACCTTC.